These 22 T cell receptor beta chains were sequenced from one sample in a study of blood T cell repertoires in COVID-19. Measured with immunoSEQ multiplex PCR; TCRdb has only the in-frame clones, and not every one. The table shows some 170,000 clones, with around 84% occurring only once. Material: PBMCs or T cells enriched from blood (not recorded which). Receptors originate from a man in his fifties who had recovered from COVID-19.

The V call is TRBV18, the J call TRBJ1-1; 8 bases fit TRBD1. Germline CDR1 is KGHSH and CDR2 is LQKENI. Trimming at V came to 3 bases and at J to 4 bases, leaving 7 bases not matched to a gene. The CDR3 is 15 amino acids. CDR3 bases: TGTGCCAGCTCACCCCCGGACAGGGCGGCCACTGAAGCTTTCTTT. Encoded protein: CASSPPDRAATEAFF.

This clone was picked up one time. The chain uses TRBV30 and TRBJ2-2; the match to TRBD2 covers 10 bases. Trimming at V came to 3 bases and at J to 2 bases, leaving 3 bases not matched to a gene. The CDR3 covers 15 residues. From germline, CDR1 is GTSNPN and CDR2 SVGIG (reference sequence). Here the CDR3 DNA reads TGTGCCTGGAGGCTAGCGGGGGCCAACACCGGGGAGCTGTTTTTT. Protein sequence: CAWRLAGANTGELFF.

The rearrangement uses TRBV4-1 and TRBJ2-7; tentative D call: TRBD1 (6 bases). Trimming shortened V by 9 bases and J by 4 bases, and 16 bases separated the two germline ends. Germline V gene sequence: CDR1 MGHRA, CDR2 YSYEKL. The CDR3 is 13 residues long. CDR3 region: CASSGQRFYEQYF. The DNA of the CDR3 is TGCGCCAGTTCAGGACAGAGATTTTACGAGCAGTACTTC.

V and J are TRBV6-6 and TRBJ2-1; TRBD2 aligns across 7 bases. There are 14 residues in the CDR3. V gave up 7 bases and J gave up 5 bases; unmatched junction bases: 8. Germline V CDR1 and CDR2: MNHNY, SVGAGI (reference sequence). CDR3 sequence: CASTFGTTNNEQFF. CDR3 bases: TGTGCCAGCACCTTCGGGACTACTAACAATGAGCAGTTCTTC.

The chain links TRBV30 to TRBJ2-5; 8 positions match TRBD2. Germline trimming cut 2 bases from V and 2 bases from J; bases unmatched to any gene: 7. The CDR3 consists of 15 residues. Germline loops: CDR1 GTSNPN, CDR2 SVGIG (reference sequence). In DNA form, the CDR3 reads TGTGCCTGGAGTCATGTGCGGGGGGTACAAGAGACCCAGTACTTC. It specifies CAWSHVRGVQETQYF.

This clone showed up just once. This chain uses TRBV7-9 with TRBJ1-4; D might be TRBD1 (5 bases). Germline CDR1 reads SEHNR; CDR2 reads FQNEAQ (reference sequence). The length of the CDR3 is 15 residues. V lost 5 bases and J lost 5, with 15 bases in between. The CDR3 region is CASSPHSQGNEKLFF. The CDR3 DNA reads TGTGCCAGCAGCCCCCACTCCCAGGGCAATGAAAAACTGTTTTTT. Complete variable domain (other parts from reference TRBV7-9 and TRBJ1-4): DTGVSQNPRHKITKRGQNVTFRCDPISEHNRLYWYRQTLGQGPEFLTYFQNEAQLEKSRLLSDRFSAERPKGSFSTLEIQRTEQGDSAMYLCASSPHSQGNEKLFFGSGTQLSVL.

The chain links TRBV5-1 to TRBJ2-1; a weak D match, TRBD2 (7 bases). CDR1 and CDR2 from the germline V gene are SGHRS and YFSETQ. The CDR3 consists of 16 residues. Trimming cost V 0 bases and J 3 bases, with 13 bases left between them. The CDR3 sequence is CASSLAREGGYNEQFF. The CDR3 coding sequence is TGCGCCAGCAGCTTGGCCAGGGAGGGGGGCTACAATGAGCAGTTCTTC.

The genes are TRBV19 and TRBJ2-3; D perhaps matches TRBD1 (5 bases). The CDR3 spans 15 residues. Germline V gives CDR1 LNHDA, CDR2 SQIVND (reference sequence). V lost 5 bases and J 0 bases, leaving 12 bases between the germline ends. The CDR3 protein is CASSGQGFSTDTQYF. CDR3 bases: TGTGCCAGTAGTGGGCAGGGTTTTAGCACAGATACGCAGTATTTT.

V gene TRBV7-8 combines with J gene TRBJ1-2; 7 positions match TRBD1. Germline V CDR1 and CDR2: SGHVS, FQNEAQ. The junction had 11 bases not matched to a gene; V was cut back by 5 bases and J by 5 bases. This CDR3 has 15 residues. The CDR3, as DNA: TGTGCCAGCAGCCCCCGGGAGGGGGCAGAATATGGCTACACCTTC. Protein: CASSPREGAEYGYTF.

This chain joins TRBV5-1 and TRBJ2-3, with D tentatively TRBD1 (6 bases). Germline-derived CDR1 and CDR2 are SGHRS and YFSETQ. V lost 2 bases to trimming and J lost 2 bases, with 9 bases between them. There are 14 residues in the CDR3. The CDR3 region is CASSFNRDTDTQYF. For the CDR3, the DNA is TGCGCCAGCAGCTTTAACAGGGACACAGATACGCAGTATTTT. The full variable domain, with the rest looked up from reference TRBV5-1 and TRBJ2-3, is KAGVTQTPRYLIKTRGQQVTLSCSPISGHRSVSWYQQTPGQGLQFLFEYFSETQRNKGNFPGRFSGRQFSNSRSEMNVSTLELGDSALYLCASSFNRDTDTQYFGPGTRLTVL.

This chain uses TRBV2 with TRBJ1-1; possible D gene TRBD1, 6 bases. V was trimmed by 6 bases and J by 3 bases, leaving 14 bases between them. The CDR3 contains 14 residues. Per the germline V gene, CDR1 is SNHLY and CDR2 is FYNNEI. The DNA of the CDR3 is TGTGCCAGCAGATGGGGGGGCGCGGACACTGAAGCTTTCTTT. Residues: CASRWGGADTEAFF.

The chain joins TRBV7-9 to TRBJ2-7, with 7 bases aligning to TRBD1. The germline gives CDR1 SEHNR, CDR2 FQNEAQ (reference sequence). The CDR3 length is 15 residues. V trimming: 1 base; J trimming: 3 bases; junction bases outside the gene matches: 6. CDR3 DNA: TGTGCCAGCAGCTTAGTAGGGGACAGCAACTACGAGCAGTACTTC. It codes for CASSLVGDSNYEQYF.

J is TRBJ1-5 and V is TRBV29-1; D is possibly TRBD1 (6 bases). This CDR3 is 13 amino acids long. Trimming removed 5 bases at V and 4 bases at J, with 12 bases between. CDR1 is SQVTM, CDR2 ANQGSEA, per germline. The CDR3 loop reads CSVRDNLNQPQHF. Written as DNA, the CDR3 is TGCAGCGTTCGGGACAACTTAAATCAGCCCCAGCATTTT.

The rearrangement joins TRBV5-1 to TRBJ1-1, with no clear D. Germline V gene data show CDR1 as SGHRS and CDR2 as YFSETQ. The CDR3 consists of 18 residues. V gave up 0 bases and J gave up 4 bases, with 22 bases separating them. CDR3 DNA: TGCGCCAGCAGCTTGGCCGGTTCAGCACGGCGGCTTGGCACTGAAGCTTTCTTT. Translating gives CASSLAGSARRLGTEAFF.

This clone was observed a few times. The CDR3 bases are TGCGCCAGCAGCCCGGGACACCTAGACTCTGGAAACACCATATATTTT. It yields the protein CASSPGHLDSGNTIYF. This chain joins TRBV5-1 and TRBJ1-3, with D tentatively TRBD1 (6 bases). This CDR3 contains 16 residues. The V end lost 4 bases, the J end lost 0 bases, and 14 bases lay between the germline ends. The V gene's germline CDR1 is SGHRS and CDR2 YFSETQ.

The rearrangement uses TRBV6-5 and TRBJ1-2; no clear D. The CDR3 is 12 amino acids. The germline V and J ends were trimmed by 4 bases and 8 bases, with 11 bases remaining between them. CDR1 and CDR2 (germline): MNHEY, SVGAGI. CDR3 DNA: TGTGCCAGCAGTTCCCCTCGGGTCGGCTACACCTTC. Protein sequence: CASSSPRVGYTF.

The CDR3 region has the DNA TGTGCCAGCAGTGGCCTTCCTCTCGACACCATATATTTT. Translated, it gives CASSGLPLDTIYF. This rearrangement joins TRBV6-6 to TRBJ1-3; D gene unclear. CDR1 MNHNY and CDR2 SVGAGI come from the germline V gene (reference sequence). V lost 5 bases to trimming and J lost 8 bases, with 13 bases between them. The CDR3 is made up of 13 amino acids.

The V call is TRBV7-9, the J call TRBJ1-5; D call uncertain. V shed 5 bases and J shed 1 base, with 9 bases lying between them. Looked up from germline, CDR1 is SEHNR and CDR2 is FQNEAQ (reference sequence). This CDR3 has 14 amino acids. The CDR3 nucleotides read TGTGCCAGCAGCCCCCACGGGAGCAATCAGCCCCAGCATTTT. Translation gives CASSPHGSNQPQHF.

For the CDR3, the DNA is TGTGCCAGCAGCCCCCCTGGGCGGGGTAGGTACGAGCAGTACTTC. Protein sequence: CASSPPGRGRYEQYF. J is TRBJ2-7 and V is TRBV3-1 (or the pseudogene TRBV3-2), with a tentative D call TRBD2 (6 bases). CDR1 and CDR2 from the germline V gene are LGHDT and YNNKEL (reference sequence). V was cut by 4 bases and J by 4 bases, with 17 bases left in between. This CDR3 is 15 amino acids long.

DNA for the CDR3: TGTGCCAGCAGTTTAGCTGGGGGAGGTGGCTACACCTTC. This translates into CASSLAGGGGYTF. The chain combines TRBV12-3 or TRBV12-4 with TRBJ1-2; TRBD1 is a possible D gene (5 bases). Trimming shortened V by 0 bases and J by 7 bases, and 9 bases separated the two germline ends. The CDR3 loop spans 13 amino acids.

V gene TRBV11-1 combines with J gene TRBJ1-1; 9 positions match TRBD1. The J segment lost 7 bases and the V segment lost 5 bases, leaving 8 bases of the junction unmatched. From germline, CDR1 is SGHAT and CDR2 FQDESV (reference sequence). The CDR3 loop spans 14 amino acids. CDR3 bases: TGTGCCAGCAGCGCAGGACAGGGGTTGCGTGAAGCTTTCTTT. This gives the protein CASSAGQGLREAFF. The whole variable domain, remainder taken from reference TRBV11-1 and TRBJ1-1, is EAEVAQSPRYKITEKSQAVAFWCDPISGHATLYWYRQILGQGPELLVQFQDESVVDDSQLPKDRFSAERLKGVDSTLKIQPAELGDSAMYLCASSAGQGLREAFFGQGTRLTVV.

The gene calls are TRBV12-3 or TRBV12-4 and TRBJ1-3; D is possibly TRBD1 (6 bases). This CDR3 is built from 13 residues. Trimming removed 1 base at V and 9 bases at J, with 10 bases between. CDR3 protein: CASSLVQGTTIYF. CDR3 DNA: TGTGCCAGCAGTTTAGTACAGGGTACCACCATATATTTT.